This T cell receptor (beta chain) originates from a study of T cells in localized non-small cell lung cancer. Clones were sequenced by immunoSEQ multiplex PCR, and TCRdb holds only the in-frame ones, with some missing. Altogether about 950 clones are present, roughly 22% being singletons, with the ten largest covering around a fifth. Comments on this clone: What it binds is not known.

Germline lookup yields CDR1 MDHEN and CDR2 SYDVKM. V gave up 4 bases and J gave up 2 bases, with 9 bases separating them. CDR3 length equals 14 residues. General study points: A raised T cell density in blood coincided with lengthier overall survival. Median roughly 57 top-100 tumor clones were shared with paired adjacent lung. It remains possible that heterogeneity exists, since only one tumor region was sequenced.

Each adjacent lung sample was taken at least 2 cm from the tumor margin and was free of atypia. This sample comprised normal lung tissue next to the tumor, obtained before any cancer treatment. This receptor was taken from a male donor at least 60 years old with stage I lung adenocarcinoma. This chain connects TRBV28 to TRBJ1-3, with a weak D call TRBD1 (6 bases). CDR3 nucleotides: TGTGCCAGCAGTTCATCAGGGGCTGGAAACACCATATATTTT. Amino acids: CASSSSGAGNTIYF.